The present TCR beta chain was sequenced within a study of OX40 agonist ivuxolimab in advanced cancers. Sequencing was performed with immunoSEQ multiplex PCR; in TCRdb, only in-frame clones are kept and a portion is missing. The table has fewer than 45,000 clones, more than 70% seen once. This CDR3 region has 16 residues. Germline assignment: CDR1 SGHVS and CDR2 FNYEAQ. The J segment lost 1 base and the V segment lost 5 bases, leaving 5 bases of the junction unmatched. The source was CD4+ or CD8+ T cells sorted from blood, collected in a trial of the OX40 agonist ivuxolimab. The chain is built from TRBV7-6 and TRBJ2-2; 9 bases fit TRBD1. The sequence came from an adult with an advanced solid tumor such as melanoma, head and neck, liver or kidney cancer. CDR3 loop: CASSLRDRENTGELFF. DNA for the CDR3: TGTGCCAGCAGCCTACGGGACAGGGAGAACACCGGGGAGCTGTTTTTT.